This T cell receptor beta chain stems from a study of Graves' ophthalmopathy and Graves' hyperthyroidism. Study-wide findings and caveats: Most thyroid clonotypes expanded beyond 0.001 frequency were also found in blood.

This clonotype was observed at least ten times. Its target is unknown. The study amplified TCR beta CDR3 regions using RNA transcripts. RT-PCR in the first round used HTBI primers; a second-round multiplex PCR followed. In TCRdb, the multiplex PCR reads were re-called with MiXCR into one record per CDR3 protein. The data contain some 400,000 distinct CDR3 sequences, approximately 20% of them singletons. The sequence derives from a woman younger than 30 with Graves' ophthalmopathy. Sequencing was performed on peripheral blood.

Written as DNA, the CDR3 is TGCAGTGCTCCACCGGGACAGATCGGGCCCATTGGGTTCTACGAGCAGTACTTC. Its protein is CSAPPGQIGPIGFYEQYF. The rearrangement links TRBV20-1 to TRBJ2-7; 7 bases agree with TRBD1. The CDR3 runs 18 residues. Germline V gene lookup returns CDR1 DFQATT and CDR2 SNEGSKA (reference sequence). The V gene end was trimmed by 5 bases and the J gene end by 3 bases; junction bases not matched to a gene: 22.